This T cell receptor beta chain emerged from a study of PD-1 blockade in classical Hodgkin lymphoma. CDR1 SGHAT and CDR2 FQNNGV come from the germline V gene. With 7 bases clipped from V and 6 bases from J, the junction kept 7 bases outside the gene matches. This CDR3 comprises 15 residues. General observations from the study: A significant rise in TCR diversity was seen by C4D1 for CD4+ cells but not for CD8+ cells. After ASCT, patients who started nivolumab under 1 year later were excluded. Complete responders possessed baseline diversity comparable to newly diagnosed patients. Reports indicated that newly diagnosed patients had lower baseline TCR diversity than healthy donors did.

Turning to this clone: Its antigen is still unknown.

Every patient relapsed after autologous stem cell transplantation, and brentuximab vedotin exposure varied. Clones were sequenced by immunoSEQ multiplex PCR, and TCRdb holds only the in-frame ones, with some missing. The sample holds 45,000 or so clones, about 88% seen once. The sample was peripheral blood mononuclear cells (PBMCs), taken at baseline. The chain employs TRBV11-2 and TRBJ2-2, with 11 nucleotides matching TRBD1. This clonotype was obtained from a human donor with classical Hodgkin lymphoma. CDR3 DNA: TGTGCCAGCATCCAACCGGGACAGGGGGCCGGGGAGCTGTTTTTT. This translates into CASIQPGQGAGELFF.